This T cell receptor (beta chain) was sequenced during a study of blood T cells in healthy people across ages. In this sample, this clonotype turned up a few times. Through a sample-barcoded 5' primer and a J-beta primer mix, a second PCR was run for roughly 7 to 12 cycles. TCRdb redid the calling of the 5' RACE reads with MiXCR, one entry per CDR3 protein. The sample has more than 600,000 distinct CDR3 sequences, around a quarter seen once. The sample was also reused in another study, on T cells of mothers and their children. From that report: Mothers and children who were related shared slightly more overlap than unrelated pairs, but not significantly more.

The receptor was isolated from a boy between 10 and 17 years old in good health. Sequencing was done on a sample of blood.

The CDR3 protein is CASSIGEVRQETQYF. As DNA, the CDR3 is TGTGCCAGTAGTATCGGGGAGGTCAGACAAGAGACCCAGTACTTC. The rearrangement links TRBV19 to TRBJ2-5; tentative D call: TRBD2 (6 bases). The germline V and J ends were trimmed by 3 bases and 2 bases, with 13 bases remaining between them. The CDR3 spans 15 residues. CDR1 is LNHDA and CDR2 is SQIVND in the germline V gene (reference sequence).